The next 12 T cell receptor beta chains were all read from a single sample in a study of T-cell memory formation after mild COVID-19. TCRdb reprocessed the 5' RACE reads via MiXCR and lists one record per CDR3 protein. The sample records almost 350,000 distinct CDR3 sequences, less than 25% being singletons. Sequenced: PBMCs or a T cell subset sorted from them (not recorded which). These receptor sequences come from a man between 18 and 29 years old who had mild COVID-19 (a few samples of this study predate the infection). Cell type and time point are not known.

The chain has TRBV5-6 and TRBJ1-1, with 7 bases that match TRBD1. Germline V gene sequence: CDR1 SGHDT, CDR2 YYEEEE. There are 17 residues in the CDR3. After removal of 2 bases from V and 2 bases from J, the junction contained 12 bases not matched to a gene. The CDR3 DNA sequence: TGTGCCAGCAGCTTCGTCTCAACCGGGACAGACAACACTGAAGCTTTCTTT. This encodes CASSFVSTGTDNTEAFF.

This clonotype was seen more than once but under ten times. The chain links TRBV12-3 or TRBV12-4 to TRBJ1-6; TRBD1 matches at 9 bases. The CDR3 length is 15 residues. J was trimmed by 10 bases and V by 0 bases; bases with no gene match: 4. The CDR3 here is CASSLARTGDSPLHF. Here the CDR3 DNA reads TGTGCCAGCAGTTTAGCAAGGACAGGGGACTCACCCCTCCACTTT.

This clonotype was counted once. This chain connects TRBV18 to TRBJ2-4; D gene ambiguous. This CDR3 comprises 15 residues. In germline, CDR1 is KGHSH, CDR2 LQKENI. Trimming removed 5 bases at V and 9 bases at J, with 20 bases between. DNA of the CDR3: TGTGCCAGCTCAGACTTCGGGCCTCGCCTTACCATTCAGTACTTC. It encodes CASSDFGPRLTIQYF.

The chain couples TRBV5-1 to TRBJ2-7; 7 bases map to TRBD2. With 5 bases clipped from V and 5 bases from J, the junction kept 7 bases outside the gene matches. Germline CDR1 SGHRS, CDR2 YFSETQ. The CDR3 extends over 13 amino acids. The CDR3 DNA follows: TGCGCCAGCAGTTGGGGAGGGGATGACGAGCAGTACTTC. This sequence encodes CASSWGGDDEQYF.

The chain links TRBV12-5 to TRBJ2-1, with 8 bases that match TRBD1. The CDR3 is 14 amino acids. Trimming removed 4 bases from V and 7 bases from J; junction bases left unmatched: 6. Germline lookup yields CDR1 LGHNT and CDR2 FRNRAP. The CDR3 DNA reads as TGTGCTAGTGGTTCAGGGACAGGTATAAATGAGCAGTTCTTC. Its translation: CASGSGTGINEQFF.

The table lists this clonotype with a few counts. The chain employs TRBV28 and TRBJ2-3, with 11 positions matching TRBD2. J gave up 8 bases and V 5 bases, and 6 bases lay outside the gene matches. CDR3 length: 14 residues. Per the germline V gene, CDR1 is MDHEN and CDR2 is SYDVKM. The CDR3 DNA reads TGTGCCAGCAGTCCCTCGACTAGCGGGGTTACGCAGTATTTT. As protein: CASSPSTSGVTQYF.

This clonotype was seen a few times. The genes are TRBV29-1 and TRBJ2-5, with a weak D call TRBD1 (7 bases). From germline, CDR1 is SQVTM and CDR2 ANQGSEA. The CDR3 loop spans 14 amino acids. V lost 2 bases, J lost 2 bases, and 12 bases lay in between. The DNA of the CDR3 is TGCAGCGTTGAATCCAGGGGGAGGCAAGAGACCCAGTACTTC. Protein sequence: CSVESRGRQETQYF.

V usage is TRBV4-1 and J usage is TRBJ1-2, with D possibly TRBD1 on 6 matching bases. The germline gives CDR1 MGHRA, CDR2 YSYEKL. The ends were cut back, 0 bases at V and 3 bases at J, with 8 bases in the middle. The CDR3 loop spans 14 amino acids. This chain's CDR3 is CASSQDGGHYGYTF. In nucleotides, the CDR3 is TGCGCCAGCAGCCAAGACGGGGGCCACTATGGCTACACCTTC.

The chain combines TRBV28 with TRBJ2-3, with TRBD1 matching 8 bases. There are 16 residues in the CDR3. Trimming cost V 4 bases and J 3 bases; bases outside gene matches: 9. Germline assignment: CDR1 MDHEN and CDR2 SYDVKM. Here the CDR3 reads CASSSPRRDRTDTQYF. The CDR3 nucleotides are TGTGCCAGCAGTTCACCGCGCCGGGACAGGACAGATACGCAGTATTTT.

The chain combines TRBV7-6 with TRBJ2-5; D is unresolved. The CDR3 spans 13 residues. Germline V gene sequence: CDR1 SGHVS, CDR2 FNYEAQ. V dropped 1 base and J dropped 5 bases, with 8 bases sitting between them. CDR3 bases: TGTGCCAGCAGCTTAGACCCGAGGGAGACCCAGTACTTC. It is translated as CASSLDPRETQYF. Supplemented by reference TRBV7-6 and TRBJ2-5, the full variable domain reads GAGVSQSPRYKVTKRGQDVALRCDPISGHVSLYWYRQALGQGPEFLTYFNYEAQQDKSGLPNDRFSAERPEGSISTLTIQRTEQRDSAMYRCASSLDPRETQYFGPGTRLLVL.

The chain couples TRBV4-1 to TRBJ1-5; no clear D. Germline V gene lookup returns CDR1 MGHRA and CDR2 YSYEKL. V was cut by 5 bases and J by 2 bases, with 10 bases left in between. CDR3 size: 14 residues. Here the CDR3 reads CASSDPWGNQPQHF. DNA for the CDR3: TGCGCCAGCAGCGACCCGTGGGGCAATCAGCCCCAGCATTTT.

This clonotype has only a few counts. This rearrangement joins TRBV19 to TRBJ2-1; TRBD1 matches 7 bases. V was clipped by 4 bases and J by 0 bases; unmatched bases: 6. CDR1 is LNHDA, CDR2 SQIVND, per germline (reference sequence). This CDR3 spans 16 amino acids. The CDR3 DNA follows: TGTGCCAGTAGTACGGACAGGTACAGCTCCTACAATGAGCAGTTCTTC. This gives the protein CASSTDRYSSYNEQFF.